This entry describes one TCR beta chain. Its antigen is as yet unknown. The sample belongs to a study of T cell responses to AZD1222 COVID-19 vaccine. Overall study results and limits: Repertoires were sampled only after the peak T cell response. The study found Spike-specific TCR breadth and depth rose after two AZD1222 doses. Clonal diversity was possibly underestimated, and the donors were mostly white British, with more females.

Libraries were prepared by immunoSEQ multiplex PCR; TCRdb keeps only in-frame clonotypes and omits some of them. The sample comprises over 60,000 clones, more than 70% of which are singletons, and 4% to 5% rests with the top ten. This TCR derives from an adult who received the MenACWY meningococcal vaccine as a control. Sequenced here: peripheral blood, sampled 28 days after the second dose of the MenACWY control vaccine.

The CDR3 loop is CATSDLAGGGQETQYF. CDR3 bases: TGTGCCACCAGTGATTTGGCAGGGGGGGGGCAAGAGACCCAGTACTTC. J is TRBJ2-5 and V is TRBV24-1; TRBD1 or TRBD2 may be the D gene (7 bases each). Trimming removed 0 bases from V and 2 bases from J, with 12 bases in between. The CDR3 extends over 16 amino acids. Germline V gene lookup returns CDR1 KGHDR and CDR2 SFDVKD.